These 26 T cell receptor beta chains were all obtained from the same sample, sequenced in a study of early T cells in non-severe SARS-CoV-2 infection. TCRdb reanalysed the 5' RACE reads using MiXCR and keeps one entry per CDR3 protein. The sample includes tens of thousands of distinct CDR3 sequences, 8.5% to 10% of them seen just once. The sequencing input was whole blood. These receptors all stem from an adult who was a healthcare worker with PCR-confirmed SARS-CoV-2 infection or an uninfected control (not recorded which).

This clonotype occurred a few times. V is TRBV5-4 and J is TRBJ2-1; tentatively, D is TRBD1 or TRBD2 (5 bases each). CDR1 is SGHNT and CDR2 is YYREEE in the germline V gene (reference sequence). The CDR3 loop spans 15 amino acids. V was clipped by 5 bases and J by 7 bases, with 19 bases between them. CDR3 in amino acids: CASRAGTHGGNEQFF. The DNA for the CDR3 is TGTGCCAGCAGAGCCGGGACCCACGGCGGGAATGAGCAGTTCTTC.

This clonotype was recorded at least ten times. The V and J genes are TRBV12-3 or TRBV12-4 and TRBJ1-1, with D hard to call. Between the trimmed V and J ends, which lost 5 bases and 0 bases, there was a span of 16 bases. The CDR3 length is 16 residues. The CDR3 nucleotides read TGTGCCAGCAGTCTGCTCGTGGGCGGAGTGAACACTGAAGCTTTCTTT. It encodes CASSLLVGGVNTEAFF.

This clonotype was seen at least ten times. The chain couples TRBV28 to TRBJ2-1; D may match TRBD1 or TRBD2 (6 bases each). V lost 7 bases and J 2 bases, leaving 15 bases between the germline ends. The CDR3 extends over 15 amino acids. Looked up from germline, CDR1 is MDHEN and CDR2 is SYDVKM. The chain's CDR3 is CASTKGGKTYNEQFF. DNA for the CDR3: TGTGCCAGCACCAAAGGGGGGAAAACCTACAATGAGCAGTTCTTC.

The chain couples TRBV28 to TRBJ2-5; D is possibly TRBD2 (6 bases). Germline V gene data show CDR1 as MDHEN and CDR2 as SYDVKM. This CDR3 has 14 residues. Trimming took 1 base from V and 7 from J, leaving 13 bases between them. The chain's CDR3 is CASSLLRSGGTQYF. The CDR3 DNA reads TGTGCCAGCAGTTTATTGCGTTCCGGGGGGACCCAGTACTTC. The entire variable domain, with the rest obtained from reference TRBV28 and TRBJ2-5, is as follows: DVKVTQSSRYLVKRTGEKVFLECVQDMDHENMFWYRQDPGLGLRLIYFSYDVKMKEKGDIPEGYSVSREKKERFSLILESASTNQTSMYLCASSLLRSGGTQYFGPGTRLLVL.

A few counts support this clonotype. The chain combines TRBV6-2 or TRBV6-3 with TRBJ1-1, with no clear D. Trimming cost V 1 base and J 4 bases, with 7 bases left between them. Per the germline V gene, CDR1 is MNHEY and CDR2 is SVGEGT. There are 13 residues in the CDR3. CDR3: CASSYWDSTEAFF. For the CDR3, the DNA is TGTGCCAGCAGTTACTGGGATAGCACTGAAGCTTTCTTT.

The chain is built from TRBV2 and TRBJ2-2; possibly TRBD2 for D (5 bases). With 2 bases removed from V and 0 bases from J, the gap between germline ends came to 13 bases. This CDR3 has 17 residues. Germline assignment: CDR1 SNHLY and CDR2 FYNNEI. As DNA, the CDR3 is TGTGCCAGCAGTGAAAACCGGGGAGCTTCGAACACCGGGGAGCTGTTTTTT. Translation: CASSENRGASNTGELFF.

V gene TRBV7-2 combines with J gene TRBJ2-5; either TRBD1 or TRBD2 may supply D (6 bases each). Looked up from germline, CDR1 is SGHTA and CDR2 is FQGNSA. The CDR3 spans 15 residues. The V and J ends lost 3 bases and 9 bases respectively, with 20 bases between them. CDR3 DNA: TGTGCCAGCAGCTTTTTCGACTCCCCTAGGGGGGCCCAGTACTTC. This translates into CASSFFDSPRGAQYF. Drawing the rest from reference TRBV7-2 and TRBJ2-5, the complete variable domain is GAGVSQSPSNKVTEKGKDVELRCDPISGHTALYWYRQSLGQGLEFLIYFQGNSAPDKSGLPSDRFSAERTGGSVSTLTIQRTQQEDSAVYLCASSFFDSPRGAQYFGPGTRLLVL.

This clonotype was counted ten times or more. This chain connects TRBV5-4 to TRBJ2-7, with D unclear. The length of the CDR3 is 14 residues. With 0 bases removed from V and 3 bases from J, the gap between germline ends came to 10 bases. Germline CDR1 reads SGHNT; CDR2 reads YYREEE (reference sequence). As DNA, the CDR3 is TGTGCCAGCAGCTTGGTTCCCACCGACTACGAGCAGTACTTC. Its translation is CASSLVPTDYEQYF. The whole variable domain, remainder taken from reference TRBV5-4 and TRBJ2-7, is ETGVTQSPTHLIKTRGQQVTLRCSSQSGHNTVSWYQQALGQGPQFIFQYYREEENGRGNFPPRFSGLQFPNYSSELNVNALELDDSALYLCASSLVPTDYEQYFGPGTRLTVT.

This clonotype was counted a single time. The genes are TRBV20-1 and TRBJ2-7; 7 positions match TRBD2. The ends lost 1 base at V and 3 bases at J; junction bases unmatched: 9. The CDR3 covers 15 residues. CDR1 is DFQATT and CDR2 is SNEGSKA in the germline V gene (reference sequence). CDR3 DNA: TGCAGTGCTAGAGCGTCTAGGCTAGCGGACTACGAGCAGTACTTC. The encoded protein is CSARASRLADYEQYF.

The sample holds one count of this clonotype. The chain's CDR3 is CASSLAQANYGYTF. In nucleotides, the CDR3 is TGTGCCAGCAGCTTAGCCCAGGCTAACTATGGCTACACCTTC. The chain couples TRBV7-2 to TRBJ1-2; D is unresolved. This CDR3 spans 14 amino acids. V was shortened by 0 bases and J by 0 bases, with 5 bases between the two germline ends. In germline, CDR1 is SGHTA, CDR2 FQGNSA.

This clonotype has ten or more counts. The CDR3 bases are TGTGCCAGCAGTTTGGGGACAGGGGACCAGCCCCAGCATTTT. This translates into CASSLGTGDQPQHF. This rearrangement joins TRBV12-3 or TRBV12-4 to TRBJ1-5; the match to TRBD1 covers 10 bases. The trim removed 3 bases at V and 7 bases at J, leaving 3 bases unmatched. This CDR3 region has 14 residues.

V gene TRBV15 combines with J gene TRBJ2-3; D gene unclear. Looked up from germline, CDR1 is LNHNV and CDR2 is YYDKDF (reference sequence). The V gene lost 0 bases and the J gene lost 3 bases, with 7 bases spanning the gap. This CDR3 comprises 14 residues. CDR3 sequence: CATSRDLPTDTQYF. The DNA for the CDR3 is TGTGCCACCAGCAGAGATCTTCCTACAGATACGCAGTATTTT.

This clonotype was detected only a few times. This chain uses TRBV12-3 or TRBV12-4 with TRBJ2-1, with D tentatively TRBD1 (6 bases). V dropped 7 bases and J dropped 9 bases, with 10 bases sitting between them. The CDR3 consists of 11 residues. The CDR3 loop is CASKRTAEQFF. The CDR3, as DNA: TGTGCCAGCAAAAGGACAGCTGAGCAGTTCTTC.

The rearrangement joins TRBV20-1 to TRBJ2-1, with 10 bases matching TRBD2. Germline V gene lookup returns CDR1 DFQATT and CDR2 SNEGSKA (reference sequence). CDR3 length: 13 residues. The CDR3, as DNA: TGCAGCCCCGGGACTAGCGCCTACAATGAGCAGTTCTTC. Protein product: CSPGTSAYNEQFF.

The chain joins TRBV6-5 to TRBJ1-5; TRBD1 is a possible D gene (6 bases). The CDR3 covers 16 residues. CDR1 and CDR2 from the germline V gene are MNHEY and SVGAGI. Trimming removed 0 bases from V and 3 bases from J, with 12 bases in between. CDR3 sequence reads: CASSYSGGRSNQPQHF. CDR3 DNA: TGTGCCAGCAGTTACTCGGGGGGGCGTTCCAATCAGCCCCAGCATTTT.

The chain couples TRBV2 to TRBJ2-7; the D gene could be TRBD1 or TRBD2 (5 bases each). V was shortened by 4 bases and J by 2 bases, with 9 bases between the two germline ends. There are 13 residues in the CDR3. Germline values: CDR1 SNHLY, CDR2 FYNNEI. This CDR3 reads CASSGDGTYEQYF. DNA for the CDR3: TGTGCCAGCAGTGGGGACGGAACCTACGAGCAGTACTTC.

The CDR3 spells CSVDRQHGYNEQFF. The CDR3 DNA reads as TGCAGCGTTGATAGACAGCACGGTTACAATGAGCAGTTCTTC. V gene TRBV29-1 combines with J gene TRBJ2-1; D may be TRBD1 (5 bases). The CDR3 sequence is 14 residues long. Trimming shortened V by 3 bases and J by 4 bases, and 13 bases separated the two germline ends. Germline lookup yields CDR1 SQVTM and CDR2 ANQGSEA.

This clonotype was observed many times. This chain connects TRBV12-3 or TRBV12-4 to TRBJ2-2; D possibly matches TRBD1 or TRBD2 (5 bases each). The CDR3 is 12 amino acids. Trimming shortened V by 6 bases and J by 6 bases, and 8 bases separated the two germline ends. CDR3: CASRRGSGELFF. The CDR3 bases are TGTGCCAGCAGGAGGGGTTCCGGGGAGCTGTTTTTT.

This clonotype was recorded a few times. The chain links TRBV7-3 to TRBJ1-1; D possibly corresponds to TRBD1 (5 bases). Germline V CDR1 and CDR2: SGHTA, FQGTGA. V shed 4 bases and J shed 5 bases, with 26 bases lying between them. The CDR3 extends over 18 amino acids. The CDR3 is CASSWLGRIDEKGTEAFF. Here the CDR3 DNA reads TGTGCCAGCAGCTGGCTGGGACGGATCGATGAGAAGGGGACTGAAGCTTTCTTT.

This clonotype was seen ten or more times. The J gene is TRBJ2-2, the V gene TRBV27, with D maybe TRBD2 (6 bases). The CDR3 extends over 15 amino acids. With 4 bases removed from V and 1 base from J, the gap between germline ends came to 10 bases. From germline, CDR1 is MNHEY and CDR2 SMNVEV (reference sequence). CDR3 coding DNA: TGTGCCAGCAGTTGGTTAGCGGAGAACACCGGGGAGCTGTTTTTT. Amino acids: CASSWLAENTGELFF.

This clonotype was picked up a small number of times. V is TRBV2 and J is TRBJ2-3, with TRBD2 identical over 7 bases. CDR3 length: 13 residues. Trimming removed 6 bases from V and 8 bases from J; junction bases left unmatched: 8. Germline V CDR1 and CDR2: SNHLY, FYNNEI. The CDR3 DNA follows: TGTGCCAGCAGCCCTACTAGCGATGGTACGCAGTATTTT. Its translation: CASSPTSDGTQYF.

The table lists this clonotype with many counts. The chain links TRBV7-9 to TRBJ2-1; TRBD2 matches at 8 bases. J was trimmed by 4 bases and V by 1 base; bases with no gene match: 6. The germline V gene encodes CDR1 SEHNR and CDR2 FQNEAQ (reference sequence). The CDR3 totals 16 residues. The DNA for the CDR3 is TGTGCCAGCAGCTTAGATCGGGAGGGCCTATACAATGAGCAGTTCTTC. The encoded protein is CASSLDREGLYNEQFF. Variable domain in full (rest from reference TRBV7-9 and TRBJ2-1): DTGVSQNPRHKITKRGQNVTFRCDPISEHNRLYWYRQTLGQGPEFLTYFQNEAQLEKSRLLSDRFSAERPKGSFSTLEIQRTEQGDSAMYLCASSLDREGLYNEQFFGPGTRLTVL.

This clonotype was counted only a few times. The chain couples TRBV6-6 to TRBJ2-7; no clear D. This CDR3 is built from 16 residues. Trimming removed 2 bases from V and 7 bases from J, with 21 bases in between. Germline assignment: CDR1 MNHNY and CDR2 SVGAGI (reference sequence). CDR3 sequence: CASSYDPGQLSREQYF. CDR3 sequence (DNA): TGTGCCAGCAGTTACGACCCGGGCCAACTTTCGAGGGAGCAGTACTTC.

The CDR3 spells CASQGTARKETQYF. CDR3 coding DNA: TGTGCCAGCCAGGGGACAGCCCGTAAAGAGACCCAGTACTTC. The chain uses TRBV7-9 and TRBJ2-5; 7 bases agree with TRBD1. V gave up 8 bases and J gave up 3 bases; unmatched junction bases: 9. Germline V gene lookup returns CDR1 SEHNR and CDR2 FQNEAQ (reference sequence). This CDR3 is built from 14 residues.

V gene TRBV29-1 combines with J gene TRBJ2-7; weak D call: TRBD1 (7 bases). CDR3 length: 15 residues. The germline CDR1 and CDR2 sequences are SQVTM and ANQGSEA. Between the trimmed V and J ends, which lost 0 bases and 7 bases, there was a span of 19 bases. The CDR3, as DNA: TGCAGCGTTGAAGATTTGGGACAGCCGGGGAGGGAGCAGTACTTC. Protein sequence: CSVEDLGQPGREQYF.

This chain connects TRBV29-1 to TRBJ2-7, with D perhaps matching TRBD2 (6 bases). V was cut by 5 bases and J by 5 bases, with 16 bases left in between. This CDR3 comprises 13 residues. Germline V CDR1 and CDR2: SQVTM, ANQGSEA. CDR3 sequence reads: CSVRGAGKNEQYF. CDR3 DNA sequence: TGCAGCGTTCGCGGGGCAGGTAAAAACGAGCAGTACTTC.